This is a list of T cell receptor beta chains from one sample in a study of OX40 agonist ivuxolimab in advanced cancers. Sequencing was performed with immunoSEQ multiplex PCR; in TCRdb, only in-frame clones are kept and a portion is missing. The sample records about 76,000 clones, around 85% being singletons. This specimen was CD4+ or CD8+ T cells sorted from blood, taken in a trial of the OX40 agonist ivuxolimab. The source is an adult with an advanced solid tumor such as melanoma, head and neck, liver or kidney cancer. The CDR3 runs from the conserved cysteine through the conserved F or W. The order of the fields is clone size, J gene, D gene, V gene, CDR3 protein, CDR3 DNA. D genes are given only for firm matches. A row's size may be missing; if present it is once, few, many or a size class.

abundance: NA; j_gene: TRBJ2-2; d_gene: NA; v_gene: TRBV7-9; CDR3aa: CASSLGARTLNTGELFF; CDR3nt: TGTGCCAGCAGCTTAGGGGCGAGGACACTGAACACCGGGGAGCTGTTTTTT
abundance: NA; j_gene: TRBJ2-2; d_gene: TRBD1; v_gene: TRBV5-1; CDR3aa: CASSPRTGISTGELFF; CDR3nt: TGCGCCAGCAGCCCCCGGACAGGGATTAGCACCGGGGAGCTGTTTTTT
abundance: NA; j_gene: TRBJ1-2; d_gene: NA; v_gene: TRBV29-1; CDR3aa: CSVGSGYGYTF; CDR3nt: TGCAGCGTTGGATCAGGCTATGGCTACACCTTC
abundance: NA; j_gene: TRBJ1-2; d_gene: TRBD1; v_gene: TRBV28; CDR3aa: CASSFRGGVYGYTF; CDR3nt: TGTGCCAGCAGTTTCAGGGGGGGAGTCTATGGCTACACCTTC
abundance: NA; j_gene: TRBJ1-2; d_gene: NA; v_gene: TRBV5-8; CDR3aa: CASRPEGRSANYGYTF; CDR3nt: TGTGCCAGCAGGCCAGAGGGAAGATCAGCTAACTATGGCTACACCTTC
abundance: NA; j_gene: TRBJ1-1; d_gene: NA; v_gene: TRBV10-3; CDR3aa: CAISESGRQGPRGTEAFF; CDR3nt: TGTGCCATCAGTGAGTCGGGCCGGCAGGGTCCCCGCGGCACTGAAGCTTTCTTT
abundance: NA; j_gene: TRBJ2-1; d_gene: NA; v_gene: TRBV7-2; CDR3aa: CASGSPRGKSSYNEQFF; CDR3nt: TGTGCCAGCGGGTCCCCTCGGGGGAAGAGCTCCTACAATGAGCAGTTCTTC
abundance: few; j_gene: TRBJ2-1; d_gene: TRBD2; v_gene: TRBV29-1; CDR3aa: CSVGRGGLYNEQFF; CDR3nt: TGCAGCGTTGGCCGGGGGGGCCTCTACAATGAGCAGTTCTTC
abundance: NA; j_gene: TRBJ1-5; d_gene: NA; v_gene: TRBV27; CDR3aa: CASSPSSGFQPQHF; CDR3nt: TGTGCCAGCAGTCCGTCATCGGGGTTTCAGCCCCAGCATTTT
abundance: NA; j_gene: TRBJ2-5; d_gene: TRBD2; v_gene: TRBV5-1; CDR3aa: CASTPIPSIAGGGETQYF; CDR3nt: TGCGCCAGCACCCCCATCCCTTCAATAGCGGGAGGGGGGGAGACCCAGTACTTC
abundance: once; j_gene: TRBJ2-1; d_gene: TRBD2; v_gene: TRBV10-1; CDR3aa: CASSALAGVANEQFF; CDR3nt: TGCGCCAGCAGTGCACTAGCGGGAGTCGCAAATGAGCAGTTCTTC
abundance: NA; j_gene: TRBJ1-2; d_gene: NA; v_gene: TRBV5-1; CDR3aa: CASSLVGADYGYTF; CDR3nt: TGCGCCAGCAGCTTGGTGGGGGCGGACTATGGCTACACCTTC
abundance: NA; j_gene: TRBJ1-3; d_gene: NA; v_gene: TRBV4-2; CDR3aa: CASSQERVEGNTIYF; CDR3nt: TGTGCCAGCAGCCAGGAAAGGGTAGAAGGAAACACCATATATTTT
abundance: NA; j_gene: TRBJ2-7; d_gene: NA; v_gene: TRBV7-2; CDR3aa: CASSLERLQYF; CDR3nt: TGTGCCAGCAGCTTAGAGAGACTGCAGTACTTC
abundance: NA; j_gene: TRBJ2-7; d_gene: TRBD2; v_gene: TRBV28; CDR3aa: CASSVVAGGAVQYF; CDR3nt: TGTGCCAGCAGTGTTGTAGCGGGGGGAGCGGTGCAGTACTTC
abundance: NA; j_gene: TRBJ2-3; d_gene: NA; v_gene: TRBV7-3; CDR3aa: CASSASTDTQYF; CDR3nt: TGTGCCAGCAGCGCGAGCACAGATACGCAGTATTTT
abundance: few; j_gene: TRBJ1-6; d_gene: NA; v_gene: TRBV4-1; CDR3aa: CASSPDGRRSPLHF; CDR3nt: TGCGCCAGCAGCCCGGATGGGAGGCGTTCACCCCTCCACTTT
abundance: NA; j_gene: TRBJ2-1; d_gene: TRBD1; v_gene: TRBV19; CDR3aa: CASRRAGGAYEQFF; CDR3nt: TGTGCCAGTAGGAGGGCAGGGGGCGCCTATGAGCAGTTCTTC
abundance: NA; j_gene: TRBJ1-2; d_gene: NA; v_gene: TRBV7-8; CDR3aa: CASSLAGRYGYTF; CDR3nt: TGTGCCAGCAGCTTAGCGGGGAGGTATGGCTACACCTTC
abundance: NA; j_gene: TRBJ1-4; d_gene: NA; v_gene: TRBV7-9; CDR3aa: CASSLATGPNEKLFF; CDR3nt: TGTGCCAGCAGCTTAGCGACAGGTCCTAATGAAAAACTGTTTTTT
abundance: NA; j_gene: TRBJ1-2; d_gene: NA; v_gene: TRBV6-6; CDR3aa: CASSYSGSGGYTF; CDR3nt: TGTGCCAGCAGTTACTCAGGGTCGGGCGGCTACACCTTC
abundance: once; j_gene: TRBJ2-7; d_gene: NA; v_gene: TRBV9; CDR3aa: CASSVGPDRNEQYF; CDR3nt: TGTGCCAGCAGCGTGGGCCCGGACAGAAACGAGCAGTACTTC
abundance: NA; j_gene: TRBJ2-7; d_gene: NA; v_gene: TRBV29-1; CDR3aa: CSVDKGGTYEQYF; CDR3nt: TGCAGCGTTGACAAGGGCGGCACCTACGAGCAGTACTTC
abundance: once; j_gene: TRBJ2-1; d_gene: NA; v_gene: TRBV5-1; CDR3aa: CASSLDGGEQFF; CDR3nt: TGCGCCAGCAGCTTGGATGGGGGAGAGCAGTTCTTC
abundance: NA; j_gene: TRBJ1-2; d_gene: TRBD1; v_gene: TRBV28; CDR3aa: CASSLIDRGYYTF; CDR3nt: TGTGCCAGCAGTTTAATAGACAGGGGGTACTACACCTTC
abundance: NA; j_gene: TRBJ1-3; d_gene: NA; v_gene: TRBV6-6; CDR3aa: CASSSPAGFSGNTIYF; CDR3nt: TGTGCCAGCAGTTCCCCGGCGGGATTCTCTGGAAACACCATATATTTT
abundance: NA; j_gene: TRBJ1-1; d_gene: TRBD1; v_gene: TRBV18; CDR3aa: CASSDFQGARVDTEAFF; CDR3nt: TGTGCCAGCTCAGATTTCCAGGGGGCGCGGGTTGATACTGAAGCTTTCTTT
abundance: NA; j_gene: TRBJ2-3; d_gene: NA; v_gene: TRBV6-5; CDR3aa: CASSYGDGASTDTQYF; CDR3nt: TGTGCCAGCAGTTACGGGGACGGTGCTAGCACAGATACGCAGTATTTT
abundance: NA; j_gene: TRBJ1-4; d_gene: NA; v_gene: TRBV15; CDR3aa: CATSQTSTGGILFF; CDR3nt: TGTGCCACCAGCCAAACTTCGACGGGGGGCATACTGTTTTTT
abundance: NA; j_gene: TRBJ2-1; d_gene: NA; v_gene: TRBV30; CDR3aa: CAWSVPGKDNEQFF; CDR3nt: TGTGCCTGGAGTGTACCGGGAAAAGACAATGAGCAGTTCTTC
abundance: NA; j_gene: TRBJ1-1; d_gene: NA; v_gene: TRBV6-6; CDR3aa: CASSYGGTEAFF; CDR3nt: TGTGCCAGCAGTTATGGGGGCACTGAAGCTTTCTTT
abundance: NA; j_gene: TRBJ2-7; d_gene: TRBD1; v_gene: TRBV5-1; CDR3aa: CASSLGGTGVYEQYF; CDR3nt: TGCGCCAGCAGCTTGGGCGGGACAGGCGTATACGAGCAGTACTTC
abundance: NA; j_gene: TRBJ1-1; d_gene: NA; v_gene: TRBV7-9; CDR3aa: CASSLLQGHTEAFF; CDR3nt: TGTGCCAGCAGCTTACTACAGGGCCACACTGAAGCTTTCTTT
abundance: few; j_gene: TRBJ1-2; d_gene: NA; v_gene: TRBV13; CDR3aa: CASSQLGVGARGYTF; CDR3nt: TGTGCCAGCAGCCAACTAGGAGTGGGGGCGCGGGGCTACACCTTC
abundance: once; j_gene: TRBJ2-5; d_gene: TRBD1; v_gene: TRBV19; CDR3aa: CASSRGQGAETQYF; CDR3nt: TGTGCCAGTAGTAGGGGACAGGGGGCAGAGACCCAGTACTTC
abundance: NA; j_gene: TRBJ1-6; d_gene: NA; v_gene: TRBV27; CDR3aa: CASGQLEGGLGSPLHF; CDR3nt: TGTGCCAGCGGCCAGCTCGAGGGAGGGCTAGGATCACCCCTCCACTTT
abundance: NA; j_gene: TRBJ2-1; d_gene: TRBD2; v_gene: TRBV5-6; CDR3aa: CASSKPGLAGYNEQFF; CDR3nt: TGTGCCAGCAGCAAACCGGGACTAGCGGGATACAATGAGCAGTTCTTC
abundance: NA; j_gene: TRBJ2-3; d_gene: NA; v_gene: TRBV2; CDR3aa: CASSDVRRTDTQYF; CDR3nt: TGTGCCAGCAGTGACGTCAGGCGCACAGATACGCAGTATTTT
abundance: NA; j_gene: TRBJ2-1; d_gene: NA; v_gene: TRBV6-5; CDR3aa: CASTAWNEQFF; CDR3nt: TGTGCCAGCACCGCCTGGAATGAGCAGTTCTTC